What follows describes a single T cell receptor (beta chain). The sample comes from a study of T cell responses to AZD1222 COVID-19 vaccine. Per germline, CDR1 ENHRY and CDR2 SYGVKD. With 3 bases clipped from V and 4 bases from J, the junction kept 7 bases outside the gene matches. There are 15 residues in the CDR3. Data came from immunoSEQ multiplex PCR; TCRdb stores just in-frame clones and leaves some out. This sample has around 95,000 clones, with roughly 90% found just once. The chain joins TRBV10-3 to TRBJ2-7; 9 positions match TRBD2. The TCR originated in an adult in good health. Sample: peripheral blood, taken on day 0 of AZD1222 vaccination. The chain's CDR3 is CAISDDVLAGYEQYF. The CDR3 DNA reads as TGTGCCATCAGTGACGATGTTCTAGCGGGATACGAGCAGTACTTC.